A selection of T cell receptor beta chains follows, all from one sample in a study of T cell repertoires in cytomegalovirus infection. A single record per CDR3 protein comes from TCRdb applying MiXCR to the reads. The profile shows around 570,000 distinct CDR3 sequences, roughly 42% of them singletons. These receptors lack a known antigen. The sample consisted of cultured PBMCs, taken from culture after CMV antigen stimulation. The receptors originated from a human donor in good health (CMV status not recorded). Some clones in this sample may be carry-over from other donors' samples. The CDR3 runs from the conserved cysteine through the conserved F or W. D genes are given only for firm matches. Size values are once, few and many counts, or a class for expanded clones, and some rows have none.

v_gene	abundance	d_gene	j_gene	CDR3aa	CDR3nt
TRBV6-6	NA	NA	TRBJ2-1	CASSYGHPPYNEQFF	TGTGCCAGCAGTTACGGGCATCCCCCCTACAATGAGCAGTTCTTC
TRBV7-2	few	TRBD1	TRBJ2-3	CASGGTGADTQYF	TGTGCCAGCGGGGGGACAGGGGCAGATACGCAGTATTTT
TRBV25-1	NA	NA	TRBJ1-5	CASSPAGGAGQPQHF	TGTGCCAGCAGTCCCGCCGGGGGCGCCGGGCAGCCCCAGCATTTT
TRBV10-2	NA	TRBD1	TRBJ2-1	CASRHRTGWNNEQFF	TGCGCCAGCCGACATAGGACAGGGTGGAACAATGAGCAGTTCTTC
TRBV20-1	NA	TRBD1	TRBJ1-2	CSARDRQGASYGYTF	TGCAGTGCTAGAGATCGACAGGGGGCAAGCTATGGCTACACCTTC
TRBV20-1	NA	TRBD2	TRBJ2-7	CSASGLAGPYEQYF	TGCAGTGCTAGTGGCCTAGCGGGCCCCTACGAGCAGTACTTC
TRBV20-1	NA	NA	TRBJ1-1	CSASSNTEAFF	TGCAGTGCCAGCTCTAACACTGAAGCTTTCTTT
TRBV6-2/TRBV6-3	few	NA	TRBJ2-1	CASTRMGEVHEQFF	TGTGCCAGCACCCGAATGGGGGAGGTTCATGAGCAGTTCTTC
TRBV19	few	NA	TRBJ1-1	CASSIGRGPAGAFF	TGTGCCAGTAGTATCGGCAGGGGCCCTGCTGGGGCTTTCTTT
TRBV7-9	few	NA	TRBJ2-7	CASSPTWTEQKNPYEQYF	TGTGCCAGCAGCCCGACTTGGACAGAACAAAAAAACCCCTACGAGCAGTACTTC
TRBV6-2/TRBV6-3	NA	NA	TRBJ1-1	CASSLPSQNTEAFF	TGTGCCAGCAGTTTACCGAGTCAGAACACTGAAGCTTTCTTT
TRBV18	NA	NA	TRBJ2-7	CASSPAGTGAHEQYF	TGTGCCAGCTCACCGGCCGGGACGGGCGCTCACGAGCAGTACTTC
TRBV7-8	NA	NA	TRBJ1-4	CASSSYIKWGKVFF	TGTGCCAGCAGCTCCTACATCAAATGGGGTAAAGTGTTTTTT
TRBV7-6	once	TRBD1	TRBJ2-1	CASSSWDRGLIYNEQFF	TGTGCCAGCAGCTCCTGGGACAGGGGGCTCATCTACAATGAGCAGTTCTTC
TRBV7-1	NA	NA	TRBJ1-5	CASSSAGNQPQHF	TGTGCCAGCAGCTCGGCGGGTAATCAGCCCCAGCATTTT
TRBV9	NA	TRBD1	TRBJ1-5	CASSVEVSGQGEHF	TGTGCCAGCAGCGTAGAGGTTTCGGGACAGGGCGAGCATTTT
TRBV6-5	NA	NA	TRBJ2-1	CASSLDLLNEQFF	TGTGCCAGCAGCCTCGACTTGCTCAATGAGCAGTTCTTC
TRBV5-1	few	NA	TRBJ2-2	CASARKNTGELFF	TGCGCCAGCGCGAGGAAAAACACCGGGGAGCTGTTTTTT
TRBV5-6	NA	NA	TRBJ1-1	CASSRQVMGTEAFF	TGTGCCAGCAGCCGGCAGGTTATGGGCACTGAAGCTTTCTTT
TRBV10-3	NA	TRBD1	TRBJ1-1	CASSPGQAGPEAFF	TGTGCCAGCTCACCGGGACAGGCAGGTCCTGAAGCTTTCTTT
TRBV20-1	NA	NA	TRBJ2-7	CSARAQGGYEQYF	TGCAGTGCTAGAGCACAGGGAGGGTACGAGCAGTACTTC
TRBV2	NA	NA	TRBJ2-5	CASKGGGNPWRTQYF	TGTGCCAGCAAGGGGGGCGGCAATCCCTGGCGAACCCAGTACTTC
TRBV7-2	few	NA	TRBJ1-2	CASSFGIYGYTF	TGTGCCAGCAGCTTTGGGATCTATGGCTACACCTTC
TRBV7-2	NA	TRBD1	TRBJ2-1	CASSSPTGDNEQFF	TGTGCCAGCAGCTCGCCGACAGGGGACAATGAGCAGTTCTTC